The subject of this entry is one TCR beta chain. What it binds is not known. PCR primers comprised 60 Vbeta and 13 Jbeta primers. Generated by immunoSEQ multiplex PCR, the TCRdb table keeps only in-frame clones and is missing some. The table shows 150,000 or so clones, with about 81% occurring only once. While unrecorded immune exposures were likely, the donors were nominally healthy when sampled. The sample originates from a study of cytomegalovirus exposure and HLA in healthy donors. About the study: The Caucasian-associated ancestry cluster contained around four fifths of the 398 genotyped donors.

Study-level points and caveats: Within the data, a cluster of highly shared sequence variants was likely a sequencing artifact. TRBV6-2, TRBV6-3 and other indistinguishable V segments were excluded.

Germline values: CDR1 LGHNA, CDR2 YNFKEQ. The CDR3 sequence is 14 residues long. Unmatched junction bases numbered 6, after V lost 3 bases and J lost 8 bases. The chain uses TRBV4-2 and TRBJ2-1, with TRBD2 matching 8 bases. The receptor was isolated from a man aged 30-40 years in good health and CMV-seronegative. The source material was PBMCs. This CDR3 is CASSQETSAYEQFF. CDR3 DNA sequence: TGTGCCAGCAGCCAGGAGACTAGCGCCTATGAGCAGTTCTTC.